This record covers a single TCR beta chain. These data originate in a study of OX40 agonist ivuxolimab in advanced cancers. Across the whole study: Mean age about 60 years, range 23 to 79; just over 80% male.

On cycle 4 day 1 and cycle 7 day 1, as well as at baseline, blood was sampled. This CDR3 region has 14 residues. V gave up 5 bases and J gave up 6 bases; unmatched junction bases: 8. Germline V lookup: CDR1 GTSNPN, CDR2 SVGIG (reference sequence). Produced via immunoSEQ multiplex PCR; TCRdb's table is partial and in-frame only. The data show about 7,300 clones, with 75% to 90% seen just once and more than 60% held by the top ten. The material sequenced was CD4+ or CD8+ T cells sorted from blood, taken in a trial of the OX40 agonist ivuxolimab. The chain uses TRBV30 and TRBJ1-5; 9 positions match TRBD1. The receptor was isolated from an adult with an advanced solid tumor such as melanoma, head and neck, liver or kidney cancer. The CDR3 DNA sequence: TGTGCCTGGGGAAACACAGGGGGCCCTCAGCCCCAGCATTTT. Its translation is CAWGNTGGPQPQHF.